Following are 20 T cell receptor beta chains from one sample sequenced in a study of T cell responses to AZD1222 COVID-19 vaccine. Profiling relied on immunoSEQ multiplex PCR, and the TCRdb table lists in-frame clones only, not all of them. The data contain approximately 150,000 clones, 90% to 95% of them singletons. This specimen was peripheral blood, taken on day 0 of MenACWY control vaccination. The receptors derive from an adult in good health.

In this sample, this clone turned up a few times. The chain joins TRBV18 to TRBJ1-5; TRBD1 aligns across 7 bases. The trim removed 2 bases at V and 2 bases at J, leaving 3 bases unmatched. The CDR3 runs to 15 residues. Germline V gives CDR1 KGHSH, CDR2 LQKENI. CDR3 nucleotide sequence: TGTGCCAGCTCACCATCAGGGGGTCGCAATCAGCCCCAGCATTTT. It is translated as CASSPSGGRNQPQHF.

This clone was detected only once. This chain uses TRBV13 with TRBJ2-7; TRBD2 might be the D (6 bases). Per the germline V gene, CDR1 is PRHDT and CDR2 is FYEKMQ (reference sequence). The CDR3 has 17 residues. V lost 0 bases and J lost 3, with 18 bases in between. CDR3 bases: TGTGCCAGCAGCTTAGGCCTAAGTAGGAACGGGGGCTACGAGCAGTACTTC. Translating it yields CASSLGLSRNGGYEQYF.

The CDR3 nucleotides are TGTGCCAGTAGTATTAAGGGGCCTGGCTATGGCTACACCTTC. This codes for CASSIKGPGYGYTF. The V call is TRBV19, the J call TRBJ1-2, with D perhaps matching TRBD1 (5 bases). Germline assignment: CDR1 LNHDA and CDR2 SQIVND (reference sequence). Trimming shortened V by 3 bases and J by 4 bases, and 12 bases separated the two germline ends. The length of the CDR3 is 14 residues.

The V and J genes are TRBV30 and TRBJ1-6; TRBD1 might be the D (6 bases). The CDR3 runs 14 residues. In germline, CDR1 is GTSNPN, CDR2 SVGIG (reference sequence). V lost 3 bases and J lost 10, with 16 bases in between. The CDR3 DNA follows: TGTGCCTGGAGCGCTCGACAGGATTTCTCACCCCTCCACTTT. Protein: CAWSARQDFSPLHF.

The chain carries TRBV30 and TRBJ1-1; 9 positions agree with TRBD1. With 2 bases clipped from V and 7 bases from J, the junction kept 5 bases outside the gene matches. Germline V gene lookup returns CDR1 GTSNPN and CDR2 SVGIG (reference sequence). The CDR3 length is 13 residues. CDR3 sequence (DNA): TGTGCCTGGAGTACAGGGGGCGGGCTTGAAGCTTTCTTT. This sequence encodes CAWSTGGGLEAFF.

This chain joins TRBV9 and TRBJ1-2; D ambiguous. The germline CDR1 and CDR2 sequences are SGDLS and YYNGEE. This CDR3 comprises 14 residues. With 2 bases removed from V and 3 bases from J, the gap between germline ends came to 11 bases. As DNA, the CDR3 is TGTGCCAGCAGCGTTGGCGGGAGGGACTATGGCTACACCTTC. Protein sequence: CASSVGGRDYGYTF.

This rearrangement joins TRBV7-3 to TRBJ1-2, with 10 nucleotides matching TRBD1. Germline loops: CDR1 SGHTA, CDR2 FQGTGA. The CDR3 contains 16 residues. Trimming removed 2 bases from V and 7 bases from J; junction bases left unmatched: 10. This CDR3 is CASSLEGTGAWSGYTF. For the CDR3, the DNA is TGTGCCAGCAGCTTAGAGGGGACAGGGGCTTGGAGTGGCTACACCTTC.

Concerning this clone: This CDR3 is also generated by other DNA sequences in the sample. The V and J genes are TRBV27 and TRBJ1-1; no definite D call. The CDR3 covers 13 residues. Germline-derived CDR1 and CDR2 are MNHEY and SMNVEV (reference sequence). V was cut by 0 bases and J by 1 base, with 3 bases left in between. Written as DNA, the CDR3 is TGTGCCAGCAGTTTATCGGAGAACACTGAAGCTTTCTTT. Protein sequence: CASSLSENTEAFF.

The rearrangement joins TRBV6-2 or TRBV6-3 to TRBJ1-2; no clear D gene. In germline, CDR1 is MNHEY, CDR2 SVGEGT. V was clipped by 7 bases and J by 4 bases, with 13 bases between them. The CDR3 length is 13 residues. This chain's CDR3 is CASTPIGVYGYTF. The CDR3 bases are TGTGCCAGCACCCCCATCGGTGTCTATGGCTACACCTTC.

V usage is TRBV10-1 and J usage is TRBJ1-1; TRBD1 is a possible D gene (5 bases). Trimming stripped 6 bases from V and 1 base from J, with 12 bases between. This CDR3 is built from 14 residues. Germline-derived CDR1 and CDR2 are WNHNN and SYGVQD (reference sequence). The CDR3 bases are TGCGCCAGCAGAACCGGGACTGGGAACACTGAAGCTTTCTTT. It encodes CASRTGTGNTEAFF.

This clone was picked up one time. This chain connects TRBV7-9 to TRBJ1-2, with 9 bases matching TRBD1. Germline V gives CDR1 SEHNR, CDR2 FQNEAQ (reference sequence). With V trimmed by 5 bases and J by 0 bases, 10 bases remained unmatched. This CDR3 contains 17 residues. CDR3: CASSPPGQGISNYGYTF. DNA for the CDR3: TGTGCCAGCAGCCCACCGGGACAGGGTATTTCTAACTATGGCTACACCTTC.

The rearrangement uses TRBV9 and TRBJ1-1; no clear D gene. Germline lookup yields CDR1 SGDLS and CDR2 YYNGEE. CDR3 length: 13 amino acids. Trimming removed 1 base from V and 4 bases from J, with 8 bases in between. CDR3 sequence (DNA): TGTGCCAGCAGCGTATACGAGGGCACTGAAGCTTTCTTT. Amino acid sequence: CASSVYEGTEAFF.

The rearrangement uses TRBV9 and TRBJ2-1, with TRBD2 as a possible D gene (6 bases). CDR1 is SGDLS and CDR2 is YYNGEE in the germline V gene. V shed 4 bases and J shed 8 bases, with 25 bases lying between them. The CDR3 runs to 17 residues. CDR3 loop: CASSPFYGRNGADEQFF. CDR3 DNA sequence: TGTGCCAGCAGCCCCTTTTACGGGAGAAACGGGGCCGATGAGCAGTTCTTC.

This rearrangement joins TRBV12-5 to TRBJ1-2, with 9 nucleotides matching TRBD1. V shed 0 bases and J 8 bases; nucleotides not matched to a gene: 4. From germline, CDR1 is LGHNT and CDR2 FRNRAP. The CDR3 length is 14 residues. In nucleotides, the CDR3 is TGTGCTAGTGGTTTGGTACAGGGGGCGGGCGGCTACACCTTC. Its protein is CASGLVQGAGGYTF.

This clone appeared a single time. This chain links TRBV4-3 with TRBJ1-1; D gene unclear. This CDR3 contains 14 residues. V was trimmed by 2 bases and J by 3 bases, leaving 10 bases between them. Germline V gene data show CDR1 as LGHNA and CDR2 as YSLEER. CDR3 in DNA: TGCGCCAGCAGCCAACAGGCGGGTTACACTGAAGCTTTCTTT. It encodes CASSQQAGYTEAFF.

This clone was observed a single time. The J gene is TRBJ1-2, the V gene TRBV7-9; D not resolved. V lost 0 bases and J 7 bases, leaving 9 bases between the germline ends. Germline-derived CDR1 and CDR2 are SEHNR and FQNEAQ (reference sequence). CDR3 length: 13 residues. CDR3 amino acids: CASSLAGPRGYTF. In DNA form, the CDR3 reads TGTGCCAGCAGCTTAGCAGGGCCGCGTGGCTACACCTTC.

V is TRBV7-2 and J is TRBJ2-2; 7 bases map to TRBD2. The junction had 4 bases not matched to a gene; V was cut back by 0 bases and J by 6 bases. The germline gives CDR1 SGHTA, CDR2 FQGNSA. The CDR3 runs 15 residues. In DNA, the CDR3 is TGTGCCAGCAGCTTAGCAGGGAGGGTTCCCGGGGAGCTGTTTTTT. This codes for CASSLAGRVPGELFF. Full variable domain (remainder filled in from reference TRBV7-2 and TRBJ2-2): GAGVSQSPSNKVTEKGKDVELRCDPISGHTALYWYRQSLGQGLEFLIYFQGNSAPDKSGLPSDRFSAERTGGSVSTLTIQRTQQEDSAVYLCASSLAGRVPGELFFGEGSRLTVL.

CDR3 loop: CASSVRPEGPRIGYTF. The CDR3, as DNA: TGTGCCAGCTCTGTTCGGCCCGAGGGGCCCCGCATAGGCTACACCTTC. The J gene is TRBJ1-2, the V gene TRBV2, with a possible D match to TRBD1 (5 bases). With 8 bases removed from V and 8 bases from J, the gap between germline ends came to 27 bases. The CDR3 is made up of 16 amino acids. CDR1 SNHLY and CDR2 FYNNEI come from the germline V gene.

The gene calls are TRBV30 and TRBJ1-6; TRBD1 aligns across 9 bases. Trimming cost V 5 bases and J 10 bases; bases outside gene matches: 6. This CDR3 has 13 amino acids. Per germline, CDR1 GTSNPN and CDR2 SVGIG (reference sequence). CDR3 nucleotides: TGTGCCTGGGCGGGACAGGGAATATCACCCCTCCACTTT. Translation gives CAWAGQGISPLHF. Based on the CDR3 plus reference TRBV30 and TRBJ1-6, the full variable domain is SQTIHQWPATLVQPVGSPLSLECTVEGTSNPNLYWYRQAAGRGLQLLFYSVGIGQISSEVPQNLSASRPQDRQFILSSKKLLLSDSGFYLCAWAGQGISPLHFGNGTRLTVT.

The DNA for the CDR3 is TGTGCCAGCTGGAGGGGGCTCAGTGAAGCTTTCTTT. Translated, it gives CASWRGLSEAFF. The chain employs TRBV28 and TRBJ1-1, with 7 bases matching TRBD1. Unmatched junction bases numbered 7, after V lost 8 bases and J lost 7 bases. The germline V gene encodes CDR1 MDHEN and CDR2 SYDVKM. The CDR3 consists of 12 residues.